A single sample is the source of the 5 T cell receptor beta chains below, sequenced in a study of blood T cell repertoires in COVID-19 (dated by TCRdb to the early 2020s). The library was obtained by the immunoSEQ multiplex PCR assay. Entries here come from immuneACCESS through TCRdb and include only in-frame sequences with V and J called. Some clones fail to appear in such tables; in the studies checked, an unresolved V gene covers under half of the shortfall, and the cause of the remainder is unknown. Across this sample there are 240,000 or so clones, with around 89% seen only once. 0.85% to 0.9% of the sample goes to the ten largest clones. Sequences were obtained from PBMCs or T cells enriched from blood (not recorded which). The receptors derive from a middle-aged man who had been exposed to COVID-19.

The chain couples TRBV28 to TRBJ1-1; 7 bases are a match to TRBD1. V shed 4 bases, J shed 0 bases, and the junction held 5 bases outside the gene matches. The CDR3 covers 15 residues. Germline CDR1 MDHEN, CDR2 SYDVKM. The CDR3 sequence is CASSSAGTVNTEAFF. In nucleotides, the CDR3 is TGTGCCAGCAGTTCCGCAGGGACAGTGAACACTGAAGCTTTCTTT.

This clone was detected only a few times. This rearrangement joins TRBV9 to TRBJ2-1; D possibly corresponds to TRBD2 (6 bases). With 0 bases removed from V and 4 bases from J, the gap between germline ends came to 17 bases. CDR1 SGDLS and CDR2 YYNGEE come from the germline V gene. The CDR3 is made up of 17 amino acids. DNA of the CDR3: TGTGCCAGCAGCGTAGCTACGGCGGGGTCGGGGTACAATGAGCAGTTCTTC. It is translated as CASSVATAGSGYNEQFF.

The chain links TRBV5-1 to TRBJ1-2; no clear D. Germline V gives CDR1 SGHRS, CDR2 YFSETQ. The CDR3 spans 14 residues. Trimming removed 0 bases at V and 5 bases at J, with 11 bases between. DNA for the CDR3: TGCGCCAGCAGCTTGGAAGGTCGGGGTTATGGCTACACCTTC. Translation gives CASSLEGRGYGYTF.

This rearrangement joins TRBV7-2 to TRBJ2-7, with 9 bases that match TRBD2. The CDR3 is 14 amino acids. CDR1 and CDR2 from the germline V gene are SGHTA and FQGNSA. The V and J ends lost 5 bases and 0 bases, in that order; junction bases with no gene match: 2. CDR3 nucleotides: TGTGCCAGCAGCCTTAGCGGGGGCTCCTACGAGCAGTACTTC. Translating it yields CASSLSGGSYEQYF.

This clone was seen only once. The chain couples TRBV11-3 to TRBJ1-1; TRBD1 matches 9 bases. V lost 5 bases to trimming and J lost 3 bases; unmatched junction nucleotides: 7. CDR3 length equals 15 residues. Per the germline V gene, CDR1 is SGHNT and CDR2 is YENEEA. CDR3 loop: CASSPGQGRDTEAFF. The CDR3 DNA reads as TGTGCCAGCAGCCCGGGACAGGGTCGGGACACTGAAGCTTTCTTT.